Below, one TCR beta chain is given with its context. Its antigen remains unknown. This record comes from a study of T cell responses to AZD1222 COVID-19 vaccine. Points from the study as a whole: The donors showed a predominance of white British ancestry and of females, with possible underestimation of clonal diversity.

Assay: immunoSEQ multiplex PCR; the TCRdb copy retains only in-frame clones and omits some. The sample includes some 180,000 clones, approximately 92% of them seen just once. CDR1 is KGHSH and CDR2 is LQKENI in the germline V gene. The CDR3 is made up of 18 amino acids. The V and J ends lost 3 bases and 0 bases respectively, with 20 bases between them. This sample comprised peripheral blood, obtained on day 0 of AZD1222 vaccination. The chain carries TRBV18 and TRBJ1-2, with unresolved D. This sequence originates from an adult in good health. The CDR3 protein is CASSPRMVGIAANYGYTF. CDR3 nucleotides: TGTGCCAGCTCACCCCGCATGGTGGGAATAGCCGCTAACTATGGCTACACCTTC.